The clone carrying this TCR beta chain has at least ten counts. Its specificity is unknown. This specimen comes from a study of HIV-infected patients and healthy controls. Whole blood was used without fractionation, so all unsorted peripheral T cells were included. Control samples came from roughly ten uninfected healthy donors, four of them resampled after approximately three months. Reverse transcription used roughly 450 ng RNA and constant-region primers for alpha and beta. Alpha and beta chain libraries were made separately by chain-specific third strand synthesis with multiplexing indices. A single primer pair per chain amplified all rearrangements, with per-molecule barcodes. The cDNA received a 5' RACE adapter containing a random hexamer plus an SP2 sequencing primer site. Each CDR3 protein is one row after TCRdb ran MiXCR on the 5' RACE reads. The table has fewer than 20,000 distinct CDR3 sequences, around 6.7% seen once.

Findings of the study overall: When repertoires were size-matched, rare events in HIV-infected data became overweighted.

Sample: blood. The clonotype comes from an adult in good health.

The CDR3 bases are TGTGCCAGCACCGGACGTGCGAATTCACCCCTCCACTTT. Residues: CASTGRANSPLHF. The rearrangement links TRBV18 to TRBJ1-6; D not resolved. This CDR3 comprises 13 residues. Trimming left V 8 bases short and J 7 bases short, with 12 bases between. Looked up from germline, CDR1 is KGHSH and CDR2 is LQKENI.